Each of the 28 T cell receptor beta chains below was sequenced from the same sample in a study of glioma-infiltrating T cells. TCR alpha and beta CDR3 regions were amplified from RNA using iRepertoire nested multiplex PCR. MiXCR was run by TCRdb on the multiplex PCR reads, yielding one entry per CDR3 protein. The sample has a few hundred thousand distinct CDR3 sequences, 41% seen once. Sequences were obtained from glioma tissue, nonneoplastic brain tissue, or PBMCs (not recorded which). All receptors derive from a human donor with low-grade glioma or glioblastoma, undergoing nonglioma brain surgery, or in good health (not recorded which).

This clonotype was recorded once. The V and J genes are TRBV5-1 and TRBJ2-5, with 10 bases that match TRBD2. The CDR3 length is 14 residues. J was trimmed by 5 bases and V by 0 bases; bases with no gene match: 1. Germline V gene sequence: CDR1 SGHRS, CDR2 YFSETQ. The CDR3 here is CASSLELAGETQYF. The DNA of the CDR3 is TGCGCCAGCAGCTTGGAACTAGCGGGGGAGACCCAGTACTTC.

This clonotype was seen repeatedly, ten times or more. The chain carries TRBV6-1 and TRBJ2-2, with a weak D call TRBD2 (6 bases). The CDR3 length is 15 residues. Trimming took 8 bases from V and 4 from J, leaving 17 bases between them. The germline CDR1 and CDR2 sequences are MNHNS and SASEGT. CDR3 coding DNA: TGTGCCAGCCGAGGATGGGGGGTAGGCACCGGGGAGCTGTTTTTT. Residues: CASRGWGVGTGELFF.

This clonotype was observed a handful of times. The rearrangement joins TRBV20-1 to TRBJ2-1; 9 bases are shared with TRBD1. The CDR3 loop spans 16 amino acids. V lost 0 bases to trimming and J lost 6 bases; unmatched junction nucleotides: 9. From germline, CDR1 is DFQATT and CDR2 SNEGSKA (reference sequence). In DNA form, the CDR3 reads TGCAGTGCTAGAGATCAACGACAGGGGGGGGTCAATGAGCAGTTCTTC. The encoded protein is CSARDQRQGGVNEQFF.

The sample holds a few counts of this clonotype. This chain connects TRBV10-3 to TRBJ1-3; D is unclear. Trimming pared 6 bases from V and 2 bases from J, leaving 11 bases between. The CDR3 loop spans 14 amino acids. From germline, CDR1 is ENHRY and CDR2 SYGVKD. The CDR3 spells CAISEVITGNTIYF. The CDR3 nucleotides are TGTGCCATCAGCGAAGTCATTACTGGAAACACCATATATTTT.

At least ten counts were recorded for this clonotype. The chain couples TRBV27 to TRBJ1-5; D gene unclear. Germline lookup yields CDR1 MNHEY and CDR2 SMNVEV (reference sequence). This CDR3 spans 16 amino acids. V was trimmed by 3 bases and J by 0 bases, leaving 12 bases between them. CDR3 protein: CASSLSAPLSNQPQHF. The CDR3 nucleotides are TGTGCCAGCAGTTTGTCGGCTCCTCTTAGCAATCAGCCCCAGCATTTT.

The V call is TRBV5-6, the J call TRBJ2-1; perhaps TRBD1 as D (6 bases). Trimming removed 1 base at V and 8 bases at J, with 16 bases between. The length of the CDR3 is 15 residues. The germline V gene encodes CDR1 SGHDT and CDR2 YYEEEE. The CDR3 nucleotides read TGTGCCAGCAGCTTGCTCCAGGGGCAAAGGGATGAGCAGTTCTTC. Its protein is CASSLLQGQRDEQFF.

Concerning this clonotype: This may stem from a read error, because a much larger clone lies one nucleotide away. The chain carries TRBV28 and TRBJ1-4, with D possibly being TRBD1 (6 bases). This CDR3 spans 16 amino acids. The germline V gene has CDR1 MDHEN and CDR2 SYDVKM. DNA of the CDR3: TGTGCCAGCAGTTTGGGGGCCTCTGGCACTAATGGAAAACTGTTTTTT. Translated, it gives CASSLGASGTNGKLFF.

Written as DNA, the CDR3 is TGTGCCAGCAGTTCCCCCGCCGACGGTACCAACACTGAAGCTTTCTTT. Protein sequence: CASSSPADGTNTEAFF. J is TRBJ1-1 and V is TRBV12-3 or TRBV12-4; D is uncertain. The CDR3 length is 16 residues. V was pared by 4 bases and J by 2 bases, with 17 bases between.

The V and J genes are TRBV30 and TRBJ2-3; D is unclear. The CDR3 contains 13 residues. Germline CDR1 GTSNPN, CDR2 SVGIG (reference sequence). Trimming took 0 bases from V and 3 from J, leaving 7 bases between them. Written as DNA, the CDR3 is TGTGCCTGGAGTGTTATTAGTACAGATACGCAGTATTTT. It translates to CAWSVISTDTQYF.

Many counts were recorded for this clonotype. The V gene is TRBV27, the J gene TRBJ2-7, with 8 bases fitting TRBD1. The junction had 5 bases not matched to a gene; V was cut back by 4 bases and J by 0 bases. This CDR3 has 15 amino acids. The germline V gene has CDR1 MNHEY and CDR2 SMNVEV (reference sequence). The CDR3 sequence: CASSSRQGSSYEQYF. The CDR3 DNA reads TGTGCCAGCAGTTCCAGACAGGGGAGCTCCTACGAGCAGTACTTC.

To note about this clonotype: A much larger clone differs from this one at a single base, so this may be a read error. The CDR3 sequence: CASSLQGVNGQFF. The CDR3 DNA follows: TGTGCCAGCAGTTTACAGGGGGTGAATGGGCAGTTCTTC. V gene TRBV27 combines with J gene TRBJ2-1; TRBD1 agrees at 7 bases. There are 13 residues in the CDR3. Per germline, CDR1 MNHEY and CDR2 SMNVEV (reference sequence).

The chain is built from TRBV24-1 and TRBJ2-3; 8 bases map to TRBD2. V lost 4 bases and J lost 0; bases outside the gene matches: 5. CDR1 is KGHDR, CDR2 SFDVKD, per germline. The CDR3 has 16 amino acids. The CDR3 DNA reads as TGTGCCACCAGTGACCCCGGGAGGGCCAGCACAGATACGCAGTATTTT. As protein: CATSDPGRASTDTQYF.

In its sample, this clonotype was seen many times. V gene TRBV6-1 combines with J gene TRBJ2-1; TRBD1 agrees at 9 bases. The CDR3 extends over 15 amino acids. V lost 5 bases, J lost 13 bases, and 15 bases stayed unmatched. Germline CDR1 reads MNHNS; CDR2 reads SASEGT. The CDR3 is CASSNPGQGLFDQFF. The CDR3 DNA sequence: TGTGCCAGCAGTAATCCGGGACAGGGACTATTCGATCAGTTCTTC.

The V call is TRBV27, the J call TRBJ1-1, with TRBD1 as a possible D gene (5 bases). Germline V lookup: CDR1 MNHEY, CDR2 SMNVEV (reference sequence). V was trimmed by 2 bases and J by 1 base, leaving 8 bases between them. The CDR3 is 14 residues long. DNA of the CDR3: TGTGCCAGCAGTTTAAAGGGGCAGAACACTGAAGCTTTCTTT. It translates to CASSLKGQNTEAFF.

The chain combines TRBV29-1 with TRBJ1-1; no reliable D call. From germline, CDR1 is SQVTM and CDR2 ANQGSEA. The CDR3 is 13 residues long. The ends were cut back, 7 bases at V and 0 bases at J, with 12 bases in the middle. CDR3 bases: TGCAGCGCTGCGCCGAGGATGAACACTGAAGCTTTCTTT. This encodes CSAAPRMNTEAFF.

This clonotype was recorded a few times. The V and J genes are TRBV24-1 and TRBJ1-1; D not resolved. Between the trimmed V and J ends, which lost 3 bases and 9 bases, there was a span of 10 bases. CDR1 and CDR2 (germline): KGHDR, SFDVKD. The CDR3 is 12 residues long. This chain's CDR3 is CATSDQNHKAFF. As DNA, the CDR3 is TGTGCCACCAGTGATCAGAATCACAAAGCTTTCTTT.

Remarks on this clonotype: Since no conserved phenylalanine or tryptophan closes the CDR3, a read error is the likely cause. The genes are TRBV7-2 and TRBJ1-1; D may be TRBD1 (5 bases). The V and J ends lost 7 bases and 0 bases respectively, with 9 bases between them. There are 13 residues in the CDR3. Germline CDR1 and CDR2: SGHTA and FQGNSA. Written as DNA, the CDR3 is TGTGCCAGCACCGGGACGTTGAACACTGAAGCTTTCTCT. Translation gives CASTGTLNTEAFS.

The chain recombines TRBV15 with TRBJ2-1; 12 bases fit TRBD2. Germline V lookup: CDR1 LNHNV, CDR2 YYDKDF (reference sequence). The CDR3 spans 17 residues. V lost 0 bases and J lost 3; bases outside the gene matches: 3. In DNA, the CDR3 is TGTGCCACCAGCAGAGAGCTAGCGGGAGGGCTCTACAATGAGCAGTTCTTC. This codes for CATSRELAGGLYNEQFF.

This sequence joins TRBV7-6 and TRBJ2-7; D remains unclear. V was cut by 5 bases and J by 3 bases, with 20 bases left in between. Germline values: CDR1 SGHVS, CDR2 FNYEAQ. The CDR3 extends over 16 amino acids. CDR3 sequence reads: CASSTEVESNSYEQYF. Here the CDR3 DNA reads TGTGCCAGCAGCACGGAAGTCGAGTCTAATAGCTACGAGCAGTACTTC.

This clonotype was seen at least ten times. V and J are TRBV7-9 and TRBJ2-2; D not certain. V shed 5 bases and J shed 7 bases, with 5 bases lying between them. The CDR3 is 11 residues long. The V gene's germline CDR1 is SEHNR and CDR2 FQNEAQ (reference sequence). The CDR3 is CASSLHGELFF. The CDR3 bases are TGTGCCAGCAGCCTTCACGGGGAGCTGTTTTTT.

Concerning this clonotype itself: The conserved final phenylalanine or tryptophan is absent from the CDR3, which likely points to a read error. This chain joins TRBV7-2 and TRBJ2-1; D possibly uses TRBD1 or TRBD2 (5 bases each). CDR1 is SGHTA, CDR2 FQGNSA, per germline. Trimming cost V 6 bases and J 10 bases, with 19 bases left between them. The CDR3 has 14 amino acids. CDR3: CASRPTAGAGEQFL. The CDR3 nucleotides are TGTGCCAGCAGACCAACCGCCGGGGCCGGGGAGCAGTTCCTC.

In this sample, this clonotype turned up many times. V and J are TRBV20-1 and TRBJ2-3; D remains unclear. The V end lost 3 bases, the J end lost 5 bases, and 6 bases lay between the germline ends. The CDR3 runs 11 residues. From germline, CDR1 is DFQATT and CDR2 SNEGSKA (reference sequence). The CDR3 protein is CSARRLDTQYF. DNA of the CDR3: TGCAGTGCTAGGCGGCTAGATACGCAGTATTTT.

About this clonotype: This could be a read error, since a much larger clone is one nucleotide away. The gene calls are TRBV6-5 and TRBJ2-7; possibly TRBD1 for D (6 bases). The V end was cut by 0 bases, the J end by 2 bases, with 14 bases between. The CDR3 is 16 residues long. Germline-derived CDR1 and CDR2 are MNHEY and SVGAGI. CDR3 loop: CASSYSPDSYTYEQYF. CDR3 DNA: TGTGCCAGCAGTTACTCGCCGGACAGTTACACCTACGAGCAGTACTTC.

This clonotype came up many times. V is TRBV15 and J is TRBJ2-1, with TRBD2 matching 10 bases. CDR3 size: 18 residues. The germline V gene has CDR1 LNHNV and CDR2 YYDKDF (reference sequence). V was clipped by 3 bases and J by 3 bases; unmatched bases: 11. This CDR3 reads CATSSPPGRTSGYNEQFF. CDR3 nucleotide sequence: TGTGCCACCAGCAGTCCGCCAGGAAGGACTAGCGGCTACAATGAGCAGTTCTTC.

The chain recombines TRBV10-2 with TRBJ2-4; 7 positions match TRBD1. The length of the CDR3 is 15 residues. Germline values: CDR1 WSHSY, CDR2 SAAADI. The J segment lost 3 bases and the V segment lost 4 bases, leaving 6 bases of the junction unmatched. This CDR3 reads CASSADRLGKNIQYF. CDR3 DNA: TGCGCCAGCAGTGCGGACAGGCTGGGCAAAAACATTCAGTACTTC.

This clonotype was counted ten times or more. The J gene is TRBJ2-1, the V gene TRBV15; no firm D call. The ends were cut back, 3 bases at V and 2 bases at J, with 14 bases in the middle. The CDR3 has 16 residues. In germline, CDR1 is LNHNV, CDR2 YYDKDF (reference sequence). CDR3 loop: CATSRPTAVTYNEQFF. The CDR3 bases are TGTGCCACCAGCAGGCCGACTGCCGTCACCTACAATGAGCAGTTCTTC.

At least ten counts were recorded for this clonotype. This chain joins TRBV20-1 and TRBJ2-7; D possibly corresponds to TRBD1 (5 bases). CDR1 and CDR2 (germline): DFQATT, SNEGSKA (reference sequence). CDR3 size: 13 residues. The V end lost 5 bases, the J end lost 4 bases, and 15 bases lay between the germline ends. The chain's CDR3 is CSALSPTGYEQYF. CDR3 coding DNA: TGCAGTGCTCTATCCCCTACAGGTTACGAGCAGTACTTC.

On this clonotype itself: With a much larger clone just one base away, this may be a read error. The rearrangement joins TRBV20-1 to TRBJ1-1; TRBD1 might be the D (6 bases). Per germline, CDR1 DFQATT and CDR2 SNEGSKA (reference sequence). This CDR3 is built from 12 residues. Trimming left V 5 bases short and J 6 bases short, with 13 bases between. The CDR3 here is CSAGGGNAEAFF. The CDR3 bases are TGCAGTGCTGGCGGGGGCAACGCTGAAGCTTTCTTT.